Presented here are 24 T cell receptor beta chains from one specimen sequenced in a study of follicular helper T cells after annual influenza vaccination. Time point here: 2014-2015 season, pre-vaccination. TCRdb keeps only in-frame clones here, not all; method: immunoSEQ multiplex PCR. The table shows 2,700 or so clones, with 70% to 85% occurring only once. This material consisted of CXCR5+ CD38- circulating T follicular helper cells from blood, taken on the day of influenza vaccination. Indicated subset: circulating Tfh, non-naive CD4+CXCR5+PD-1+ (ICOS+CD38+ or ICOS-CD38-). The source of these receptors is an adult who received the influenza vaccine.

The rearrangement links TRBV28 to TRBJ1-1; no definite D call. Trimming cost V 7 bases and J 6 bases, with 9 bases left between them. The CDR3 sequence is 11 residues long. Germline V gives CDR1 MDHEN, CDR2 SYDVKM. CDR3 protein: CASKRLSEAFF. The DNA for the CDR3 is TGTGCCAGCAAAAGGTTATCTGAAGCTTTCTTT. Full variable domain (missing parts from reference TRBV28 and TRBJ1-1): DVKVTQSSRYLVKRTGEKVFLECVQDMDHENMFWYRQDPGLGLRLIYFSYDVKMKEKGDIPEGYSVSREKKERFSLILESASTNQTSMYLCASKRLSEAFFGQGTRLTVV.

The chain has TRBV7-9 and TRBJ1-1; D ambiguous. Per germline, CDR1 SEHNR and CDR2 FQNEAQ (reference sequence). Trimming removed 3 bases at V and 7 bases at J, with 15 bases between. This CDR3 region has 14 residues. DNA of the CDR3: TGTGCCAGCAGCTTTCCTCAGGAAGCCTATGAAGCTTTCTTT. Amino acids: CASSFPQEAYEAFF.

This rearrangement joins TRBV5-1 to TRBJ2-5; D gene uncertain. The CDR3 is made up of 14 amino acids. The germline V and J ends were trimmed by 0 bases and 3 bases, with 9 bases remaining between them. Germline V gene lookup returns CDR1 SGHRS and CDR2 YFSETQ. The CDR3 reads CASSLVSTEETQYF. The CDR3 DNA is TGCGCCAGCAGCTTGGTTTCTACCGAAGAGACCCAGTACTTC.

This clone was seen a few times. The chain links TRBV7-6 to TRBJ2-3; D is perhaps TRBD2 (5 bases). Trimming took 0 bases from V and 4 from J, leaving 8 bases between them. Germline V gene sequence: CDR1 SGHVS, CDR2 FNYEAQ. The CDR3 contains 14 residues. The CDR3 is CASSLAASPDTQYF. CDR3 nucleotide sequence: TGTGCCAGCAGCTTAGCGGCTAGCCCAGATACGCAGTATTTT.

The chain recombines TRBV27 with TRBJ1-2, with 10 bases lining up with TRBD1. Germline V lookup: CDR1 MNHEY, CDR2 SMNVEV (reference sequence). The CDR3 runs to 13 residues. V lost 8 bases, J lost 10 bases, and 10 bases stayed unmatched. CDR3 DNA sequence: TGTGCCAGCGCCGGGACAGGGGCCAGCGTCTACACCTTC. Its protein is CASAGTGASVYTF.

The rearrangement links TRBV5-1 to TRBJ1-1; D perhaps matches TRBD1 (5 bases). The CDR3 runs 16 residues. The germline CDR1 and CDR2 sequences are SGHRS and YFSETQ. V lost 2 bases, J lost 3 bases, and 17 bases lay in between. Written as DNA, the CDR3 is TGCGCCAGCAGCTTAACAGGACTATTCGGGGACACTGAAGCTTTCTTT. It codes for CASSLTGLFGDTEAFF.

The rearrangement links TRBV11-1 to TRBJ1-4; D gene uncertain. V was pared by 2 bases and J by 5 bases, with 9 bases between. This CDR3 spans 14 amino acids. Germline values: CDR1 SGHAT, CDR2 FQDESV (reference sequence). The CDR3 DNA is TGTGCCAGCAGCTTACGGGGAATAAATGAAAAACTGTTTTTT. Amino acid sequence: CASSLRGINEKLFF.

The chain uses TRBV7-2 and TRBJ2-7, with D perhaps matching TRBD1 (5 bases). Looked up from germline, CDR1 is SGHTA and CDR2 is FQGNSA. Trimming cost V 7 bases and J 4 bases, with 20 bases left between them. CDR3 length: 15 residues. CDR3: CASTSRAGNLYEQYF. CDR3 in DNA: TGTGCCAGCACCTCTCGGGCAGGGAACCTATACGAGCAGTACTTC. Full variable domain (missing parts from reference TRBV7-2 and TRBJ2-7): GAGVSQSPSNKVTEKGKDVELRCDPISGHTALYWYRQSLGQGLEFLIYFQGNSAPDKSGLPSDRFSAERTGGSVSTLTIQRTQQEDSAVYLCASTSRAGNLYEQYFGPGTRLTVT.

This clone was found once. The V and J genes are TRBV28 and TRBJ1-4; D is ambiguous. This CDR3 is built from 15 residues. In germline, CDR1 is MDHEN, CDR2 SYDVKM. The ends were cut back, 3 bases at V and 8 bases at J, with 16 bases in the middle. For the CDR3, the DNA is TGTGCCAGCAGTTTTAGGCTAGGCTTGGGCGAAAAACTGTTTTTT. Its protein product is CASSFRLGLGEKLFF.

The chain joins TRBV6-1 to TRBJ2-5; D is unresolved. The CDR3 runs 13 residues. The V gene's germline CDR1 is MNHNS and CDR2 SASEGT. Trimming took off 1 base at V and 4 bases at J, with 7 bases between the two ends. CDR3 DNA sequence: TGTGCCAGCAGTGAAGTCCCGGTAGAGACCCAGTACTTC. Its protein product is CASSEVPVETQYF.

This chain joins TRBV19 and TRBJ2-3; D not certain. CDR3 length equals 14 residues. In germline, CDR1 is LNHDA, CDR2 SQIVND (reference sequence). V was clipped by 1 base and J by 4 bases, with 9 bases between them. The CDR3 protein is CASSIGAAADTQYF. CDR3 DNA sequence: TGTGCCAGTAGTATAGGGGCGGCGGCAGATACGCAGTATTTT.

V and J are TRBV9 and TRBJ1-6; D gene uncertain. The V end was cut by 0 bases, the J end by 2 bases, with 9 bases between. The CDR3 has 16 amino acids. Germline CDR1 reads SGDLS; CDR2 reads YYNGEE. CDR3 DNA sequence: TGTGCCAGCAGCGTAGACGCAGGAGCCTATAATTCACCCCTCCACTTT. Amino acids: CASSVDAGAYNSPLHF.

This clone showed up just a few times. This sequence joins TRBV7-9 and TRBJ2-1; the match to TRBD1 covers 10 bases. The CDR3 totals 15 residues. V lost 6 bases, J lost 4 bases, and 6 bases stayed unmatched. Germline CDR1 and CDR2: SEHNR and FQNEAQ (reference sequence). The CDR3 DNA is TGTGCCAGCAGATTACAGGGACAGGGGTACAATGAGCAGTTCTTC. This codes for CASRLQGQGYNEQFF.

The J gene is TRBJ1-6, the V gene TRBV7-4; D uncertain. Germline CDR1 is SGHVT and CDR2 is SQSDAQ. This CDR3 region has 17 residues. Trimming took 1 base from V and 0 from J, leaving 10 bases between them. CDR3 residues: CASSLVGGSSYNSPLHF. As DNA, the CDR3 is TGTGCCAGCAGCTTAGTGGGCGGTAGCTCCTATAATTCACCCCTCCACTTT. The variable domain in full, with the rest retrieved from reference TRBV7-4 and TRBJ1-6, is GAGVSQSPRYKVAKRGRDVALRCDSISGHVTLYWYRQTLGQGSEVLTYSQSDAQRDKSGRPSGRFSAERPERSVSTLKIQRTEQGDSAVYLCASSLVGGSSYNSPLHFGNGTRLTVT.

This clone was detected only once. The rearrangement uses TRBV4-3 and TRBJ1-6; TRBD1 is a possible D gene (5 bases). With 1 base removed from V and 5 bases from J, the gap between germline ends came to 15 bases. Germline V lookup: CDR1 LGHNA, CDR2 YSLEER. The CDR3 spans 17 residues. The CDR3 bases are TGCGCCAGCAGCCAAGCCTTTATCGGGGCGGATAATTCACCCCTCCACTTT. Encoded protein: CASSQAFIGADNSPLHF.

The chain links TRBV15 to TRBJ2-1, with 10 bases aligning to TRBD2. The germline V gene encodes CDR1 LNHNV and CDR2 YYDKDF (reference sequence). After removal of 1 base from V and 6 bases from J, the junction contained 6 bases not matched to a gene. This CDR3 is built from 16 residues. The CDR3 region is CATSRGRTSGLNEQFF. DNA for the CDR3: TGTGCCACCAGCAGAGGTCGGACTAGCGGCCTCAATGAGCAGTTCTTC.

The chain uses TRBV18 and TRBJ1-5; maybe TRBD1 (5 bases). This CDR3 has 15 residues. Trimming took 2 bases from V and 4 from J, leaving 12 bases between them. CDR1 is KGHSH and CDR2 is LQKENI in the germline V gene. The CDR3 DNA reads as TGTGCCAGCTCACCATTGCGGGGGGAGAATCAGCCCCAGCATTTT. Translated: CASSPLRGENQPQHF.

The rearrangement links TRBV6-5 to TRBJ2-1; D may correspond to TRBD1 or TRBD2 (6 bases each). The CDR3 is 15 residues long. V dropped 2 bases and J dropped 7 bases, with 15 bases sitting between them. Germline assignment: CDR1 MNHEY and CDR2 SVGAGI. The CDR3 spells CASSYMGGLANEQFF. The CDR3 nucleotides read TGTGCCAGCAGTTACATGGGGGGCCTTGCAAATGAGCAGTTCTTC.

The V call is TRBV7-2, the J call TRBJ2-7; tentative D call: TRBD2 (7 bases). Germline CDR1 reads SGHTA; CDR2 reads FQGNSA. The CDR3 is 17 residues long. The V end lost 1 base, the J end lost 0 bases, and 16 bases lay between the germline ends. The CDR3 DNA follows: TGTGCCAGCAGCTTAGTCGGCGGCGGGGGCACCTCCTACGAGCAGTACTTC. Protein: CASSLVGGGGTSYEQYF.

The chain couples TRBV7-2 to TRBJ2-3; D uncertain. Germline V gene lookup returns CDR1 SGHTA and CDR2 FQGNSA. This CDR3 region has 13 residues. The V and J ends lost 5 bases and 6 bases respectively, with 12 bases between them. CDR3 nucleotides: TGTGCCAGCAGCCCCAACTTCGGGGATACGCAGTATTTT. As protein: CASSPNFGDTQYF.

This chain uses TRBV14 with TRBJ2-7; 8 positions agree with TRBD2. The CDR3 is 18 amino acids. CDR1 and CDR2 (germline): SGHDN, FVKESK. Trimming at V came to 1 base and at J to 5 bases, leaving 16 bases not matched to a gene. The CDR3 sequence: CASSQGRPRRGGLDEQYF. In DNA form, the CDR3 reads TGTGCCAGCAGCCAAGGTCGCCCTCGTCGGGGGGGCCTAGACGAGCAGTACTTC.

The rearrangement joins TRBV18 to TRBJ1-2; 8 bases map to TRBD1. J was trimmed by 8 bases and V by 5 bases; bases with no gene match: 10. The CDR3 is 14 residues long. In germline, CDR1 is KGHSH, CDR2 LQKENI. This chain's CDR3 is CASSTSDRGVGYTF. CDR3 sequence (DNA): TGTGCCAGCTCAACATCAGACAGGGGTGTCGGCTACACCTTC.

In DNA, the CDR3 is TGTGCCAGCAGCTTGTCGGGCGGAGGGGCAGATACGCAGTATTTT. It encodes CASSLSGGGADTQYF. This chain connects TRBV5-6 to TRBJ2-3; tentatively, D is TRBD2 (6 bases). Germline values: CDR1 SGHDT, CDR2 YYEEEE. Trimming took 1 base from V and 4 from J, leaving 13 bases between them. This CDR3 has 15 amino acids.

The chain carries TRBV19 and TRBJ1-1; 8 bases line up with TRBD1. Per germline, CDR1 LNHDA and CDR2 SQIVND (reference sequence). This CDR3 has 13 amino acids. V lost 5 bases to trimming and J lost 3 bases; unmatched junction nucleotides: 2. The CDR3 loop is CASSEDRDTEAFF. The DNA of the CDR3 is TGTGCCAGTAGTGAGGACAGGGACACTGAAGCTTTCTTT.